The TCR beta chain described here comes from a study of T cells in Graves' hyperthyroidism and ophthalmopathy. The CDR3 length is 14 residues. Trimming took off 4 bases at V and 2 bases at J, with 11 bases between the two ends. Looked up from germline, CDR1 is MGHRA and CDR2 is YSYEKL. This clonotype was seen many times. Its target is not known. Patients aged 18 to 65 had newly diagnosed hyperthyroidism that had lasted under 2 months. Together with thyroid ultrasound, orbital computed tomography, serum thyroxine and TRAb, clinical symptoms were used for diagnoses. Overall study findings and caveats: Ophthalmopathy and stable hyperthyroidism were told apart by a 13 V-J model.

RNA transcripts were the template for amplifying TCR beta CDR3 regions. First-round RT-PCR of the TCR CDR3 relied on the HTBI primer set. One entry per CDR3 protein, called by TCRdb with MiXCR from the multiplex PCR reads. The profile covers about 580,000 distinct CDR3 sequences, with 35% to 55% appearing a single time and about 7.8% taken by the ten largest. V gene TRBV4-1 combines with J gene TRBJ2-5; D tentatively reads TRBD1 or TRBD2 (6 bases each). The sequence came from a woman younger than 30 with Graves' hyperthyroidism. Sample: peripheral blood or thyroid tissue (not recorded which). The CDR3 DNA reads as TGCGCCAGCAGCCCAGGGGACTTACAAGAGACCCAGTACTTC. Protein product: CASSPGDLQETQYF.